This TCR beta chain was captured by sequencing in a study of T cell changes during pregnancy in multiple sclerosis. The germline V gene has CDR1 SGHDT and CDR2 YYEEEE. The trim removed 2 bases at V and 2 bases at J, leaving 0 bases unmatched. The CDR3 sequence is 14 residues long. Produced via immunoSEQ multiplex PCR; TCRdb's table is partial and in-frame only. The sample consists of about 23,000 clones, 75% to 90% of them appearing once. On this clone: Other DNA sequences of this sample code for an identical CDR3.

The chain is built from TRBV5-6 and TRBJ2-3; 9 bases agree with TRBD1. The TCR sequence derives from a female donor in good health, enrolled as a control in a pregnancy study. Source: CD4+ T cells from peripheral blood mononuclear cells, taken in the first trimester of pregnancy. The CDR3 DNA reads TGTGCCAGCAGCTTACAGGGGGCCACAGATACGCAGTATTTT. The encoded protein is CASSLQGATDTQYF.